This paragraph covers one T cell receptor (beta chain) sequence. The sample is drawn from a study of OX40 agonist ivuxolimab in advanced cancers. Study context: Enrolled patients in dose escalation had cancers that were hepatocellular carcinoma, melanoma, renal cell or head and neck cancer. Those enrolled were 82.7% male, with a mean age of about 60 years and ages from roughly 20 to 85. Partial responses occurred in Three dose-escalation patients, one with hepatocellular carcinoma and two with cutaneous melanoma.

The CDR3 runs to 16 residues. Deletions cut 0 bases from V and 0 bases from J, with 9 bases between. CDR1 SGHAT and CDR2 FQNNGV come from the germline V gene. TCRdb's table, derived via immunoSEQ multiplex PCR, lists solely in-frame clones and lacks some. The table shows some 68,000 clones, with approximately 92% occurring only once. The TCR was taken from an adult with an advanced solid tumor such as melanoma, head and neck, liver or kidney cancer. The sequencing here drew on CD4+ or CD8+ T cells sorted from blood, taken in a trial of the OX40 agonist ivuxolimab. The rearrangement joins TRBV11-2 to TRBJ2-1; D gene unclear. CDR3 DNA: TGTGCCAGCAGCTTAGATTGGGCGAGCTCCTACAATGAGCAGTTCTTC. Translated: CASSLDWASSYNEQFF.